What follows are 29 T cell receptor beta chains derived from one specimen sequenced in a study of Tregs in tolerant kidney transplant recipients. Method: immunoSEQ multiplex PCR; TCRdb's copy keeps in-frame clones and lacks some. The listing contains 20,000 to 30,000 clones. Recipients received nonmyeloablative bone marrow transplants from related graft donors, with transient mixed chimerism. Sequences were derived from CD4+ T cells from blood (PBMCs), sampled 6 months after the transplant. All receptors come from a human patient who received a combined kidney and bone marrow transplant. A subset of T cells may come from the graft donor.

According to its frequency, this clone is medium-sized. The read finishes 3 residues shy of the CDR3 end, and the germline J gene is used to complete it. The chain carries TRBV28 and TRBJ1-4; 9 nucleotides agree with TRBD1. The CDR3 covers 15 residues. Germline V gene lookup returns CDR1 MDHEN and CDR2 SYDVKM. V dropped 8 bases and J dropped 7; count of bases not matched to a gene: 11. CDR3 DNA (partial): TGTGCCAGCTTTCCGGGGACAGGGTTTGGTGAAAAA. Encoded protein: CASFPGTGFGEK. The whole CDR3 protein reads CASFPGTGFGEKLFF. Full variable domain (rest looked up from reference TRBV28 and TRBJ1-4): DVKVTQSSRYLVKRTGEKVFLECVQDMDHENMFWYRQDPGLGLRLIYFSYDVKMKEKGDIPEGYSVSREKKERFSLILESASTNQTSMYLCASFPGTGFGEKLFFGSGTQLSVL.

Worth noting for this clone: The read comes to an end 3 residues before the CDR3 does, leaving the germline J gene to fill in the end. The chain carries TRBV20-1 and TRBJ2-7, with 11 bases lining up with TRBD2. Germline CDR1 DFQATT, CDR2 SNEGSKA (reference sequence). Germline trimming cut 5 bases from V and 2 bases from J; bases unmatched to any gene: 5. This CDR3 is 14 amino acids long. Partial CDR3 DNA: TGCAGTGCTGGGCCTAGCGGGAGGCCCTACGAG. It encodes CSAGPSGRPYE. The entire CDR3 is CSAGPSGRPYEQYF.

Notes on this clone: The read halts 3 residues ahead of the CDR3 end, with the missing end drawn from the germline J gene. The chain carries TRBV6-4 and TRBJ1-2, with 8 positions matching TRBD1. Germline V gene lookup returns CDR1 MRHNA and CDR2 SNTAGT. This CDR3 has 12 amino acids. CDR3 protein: CASSGRGQGYTF. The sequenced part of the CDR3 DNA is TGTGCCAGCAGTGGCAGGGGGCAGGGC.

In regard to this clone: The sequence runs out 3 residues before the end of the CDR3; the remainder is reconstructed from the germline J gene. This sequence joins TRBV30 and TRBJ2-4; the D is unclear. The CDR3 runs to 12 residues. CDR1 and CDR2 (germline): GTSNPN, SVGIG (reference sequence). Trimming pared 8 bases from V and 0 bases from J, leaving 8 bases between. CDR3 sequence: CAGQLAKNIQYF. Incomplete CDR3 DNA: TGTGCCGGTCAACTAGCCAAAAACATT.

Here the CDR3 reads CASSLSTGVTEAFF. Partial CDR3 DNA: TGTGCCAGCTCACTCTCGACAGGGGTGACTGAA. The chain carries TRBV18 and TRBJ1-1; TRBD1 matches 8 bases. The read terminates 3 residues before the CDR3 end, so the remaining end is supplied by the germline J gene. CDR1 is KGHSH, CDR2 LQKENI, per germline. This CDR3 is 14 amino acids long. The junction had 6 bases not matched to a gene; V was cut back by 4 bases and J by 5 bases.

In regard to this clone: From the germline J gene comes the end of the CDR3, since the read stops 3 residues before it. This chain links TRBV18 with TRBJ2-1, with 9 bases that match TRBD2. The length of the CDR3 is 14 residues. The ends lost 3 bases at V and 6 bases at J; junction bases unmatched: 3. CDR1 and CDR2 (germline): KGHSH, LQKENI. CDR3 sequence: CASSPGLAPNEQFF. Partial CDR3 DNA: TGTGCCAGCTCACCGGGACTAGCCCCCAATGAG.

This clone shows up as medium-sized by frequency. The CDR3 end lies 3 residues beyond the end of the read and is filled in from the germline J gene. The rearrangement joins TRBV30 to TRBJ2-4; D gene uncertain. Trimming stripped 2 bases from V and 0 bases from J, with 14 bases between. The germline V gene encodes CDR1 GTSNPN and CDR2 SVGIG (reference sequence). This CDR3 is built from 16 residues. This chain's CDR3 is CAWSFTLLLAKNIQYF. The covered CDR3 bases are TGTGCCTGGAGTTTCACCCTACTCCTAGCCAAAAACATT.

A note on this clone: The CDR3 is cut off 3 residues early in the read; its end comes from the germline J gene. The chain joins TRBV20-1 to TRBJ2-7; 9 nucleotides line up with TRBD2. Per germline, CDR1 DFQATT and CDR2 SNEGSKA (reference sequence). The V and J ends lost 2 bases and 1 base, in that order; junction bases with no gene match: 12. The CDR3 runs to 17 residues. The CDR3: CSARTLERGASSYEQYF. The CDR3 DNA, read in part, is TGCAGTGCTAGAACTCTTGAGCGGGGGGCCTCATCCTACGAG.

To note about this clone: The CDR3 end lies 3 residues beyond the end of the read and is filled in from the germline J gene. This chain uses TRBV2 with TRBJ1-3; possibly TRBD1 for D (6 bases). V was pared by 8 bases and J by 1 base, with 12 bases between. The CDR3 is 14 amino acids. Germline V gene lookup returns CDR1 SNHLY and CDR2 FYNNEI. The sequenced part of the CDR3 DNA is TGTGCCAGCTTACTCCAGGGGTCTGGAAACACC. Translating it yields CASLLQGSGNT. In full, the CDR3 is CASLLQGSGNTIYF.

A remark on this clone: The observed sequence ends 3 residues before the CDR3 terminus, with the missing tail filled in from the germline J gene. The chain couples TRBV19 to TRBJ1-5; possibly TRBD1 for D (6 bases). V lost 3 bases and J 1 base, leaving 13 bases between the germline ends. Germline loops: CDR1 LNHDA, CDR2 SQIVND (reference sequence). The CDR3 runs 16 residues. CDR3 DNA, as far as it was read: TGTGCCAGTAGTATCAGACGACAGGTGAGCAATCAGCCC. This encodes CASSIRRQVSNQP. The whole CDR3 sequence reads CASSIRRQVSNQPQHF. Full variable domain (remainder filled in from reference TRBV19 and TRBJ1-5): DGGITQSPKYLFRKEGQNVTLSCEQNLNHDAMYWYRQDPGQGLRLIYYSQIVNDFQKGDIAEGYSVSREKKESFPLTVTSAQKNPTAFYLCASSIRRQVSNQPQHFGDGTRLSIL.

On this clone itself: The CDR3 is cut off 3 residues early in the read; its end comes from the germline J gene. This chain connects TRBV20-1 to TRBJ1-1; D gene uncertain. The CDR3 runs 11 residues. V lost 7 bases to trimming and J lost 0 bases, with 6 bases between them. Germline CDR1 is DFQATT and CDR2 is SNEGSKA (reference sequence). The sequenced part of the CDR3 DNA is TGCAGTGGAGCAATGAACACTGAA. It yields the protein CSGAMNTE. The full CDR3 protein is CSGAMNTEAFF.

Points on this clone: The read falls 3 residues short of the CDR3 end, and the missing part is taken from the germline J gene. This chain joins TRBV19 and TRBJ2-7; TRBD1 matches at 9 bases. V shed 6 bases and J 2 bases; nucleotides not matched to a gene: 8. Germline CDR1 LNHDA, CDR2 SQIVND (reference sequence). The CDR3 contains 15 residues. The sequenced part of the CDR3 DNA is TGTGCCAGTAGGCTTCGACAGGGGGGGGCCTACGAG. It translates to CASRLRQGGAYE. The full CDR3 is CASRLRQGGAYEQYF.

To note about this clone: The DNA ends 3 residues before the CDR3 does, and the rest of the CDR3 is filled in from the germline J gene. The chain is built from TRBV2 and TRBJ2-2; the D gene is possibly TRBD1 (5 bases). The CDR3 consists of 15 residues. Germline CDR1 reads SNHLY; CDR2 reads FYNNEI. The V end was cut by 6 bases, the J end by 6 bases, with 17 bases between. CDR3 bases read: TGTGCCAGCAGCGAAACAGGAATGAAGGCCGGGGAG. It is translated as CASSETGMKAGE. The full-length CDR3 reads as CASSETGMKAGELFF.

The CDR3 is CASSLSWPSGRTDTQYF. The part of the CDR3 DNA that was read is TGTGCCAGCTCACTCTCATGGCCTAGCGGCCGCACAGATACG. The genes are TRBV18 and TRBJ2-3; 7 bases line up with TRBD2. The CDR3 end falls 3 residues outside the read, so it is completed with the germline J gene. The CDR3 runs 17 residues. Germline CDR1 is KGHSH and CDR2 is LQKENI. J gave up 1 base and V 4 bases, and 11 bases lay outside the gene matches.

The covered CDR3 bases are TGTGCCAGTAGCCCTGTTTCGGTTTCTGAA. It codes for CASSPVSVSE. The whole CDR3 protein is CASSPVSVSEAFF. The V call is TRBV19, the J call TRBJ1-1; unclear D gene. The missing CDR3 end, 3 residues past where the read stops, is filled in from the germline J gene. V lost 6 bases and J lost 6, with 14 bases in between. The CDR3 is 13 amino acids. CDR1 LNHDA and CDR2 SQIVND come from the germline V gene (reference sequence).

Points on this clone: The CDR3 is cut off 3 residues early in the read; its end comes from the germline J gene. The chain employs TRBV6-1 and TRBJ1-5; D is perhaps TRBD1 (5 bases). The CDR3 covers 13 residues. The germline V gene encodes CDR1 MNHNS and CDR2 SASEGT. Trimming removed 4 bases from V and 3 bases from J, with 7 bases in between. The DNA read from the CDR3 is TGTGCCAGCAGTGGACAGACCAATCAGCCC. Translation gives CASSGQTNQP. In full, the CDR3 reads CASSGQTNQPQHF.

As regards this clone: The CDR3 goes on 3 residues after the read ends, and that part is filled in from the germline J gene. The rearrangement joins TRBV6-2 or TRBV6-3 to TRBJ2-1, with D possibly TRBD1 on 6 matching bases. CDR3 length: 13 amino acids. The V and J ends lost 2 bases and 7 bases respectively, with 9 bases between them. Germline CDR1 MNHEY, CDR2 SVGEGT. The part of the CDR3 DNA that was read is TGTGCCAGCAGTTACCTAAGGGGGAATGAG. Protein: CASSYLRGNE. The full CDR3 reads CASSYLRGNEQFF.

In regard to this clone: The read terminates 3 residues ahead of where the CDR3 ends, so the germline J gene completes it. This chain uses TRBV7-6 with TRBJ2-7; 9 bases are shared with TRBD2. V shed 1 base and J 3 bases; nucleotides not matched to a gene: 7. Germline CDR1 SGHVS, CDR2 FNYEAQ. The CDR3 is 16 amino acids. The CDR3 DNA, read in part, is TGTGCCAGCAGCTTAGAAGCGGGAGGTACCGTCTACGAG. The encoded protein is CASSLEAGGTVYE. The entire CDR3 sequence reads CASSLEAGGTVYEQYF.

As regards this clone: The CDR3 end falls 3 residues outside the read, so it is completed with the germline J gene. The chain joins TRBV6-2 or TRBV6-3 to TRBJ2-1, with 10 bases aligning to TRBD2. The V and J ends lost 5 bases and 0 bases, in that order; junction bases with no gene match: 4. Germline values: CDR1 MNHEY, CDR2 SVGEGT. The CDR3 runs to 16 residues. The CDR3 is CASSRRLAGSYNEQFF. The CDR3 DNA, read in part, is TGTGCCAGCAGTCGGAGACTAGCGGGCTCCTACAATGAG.

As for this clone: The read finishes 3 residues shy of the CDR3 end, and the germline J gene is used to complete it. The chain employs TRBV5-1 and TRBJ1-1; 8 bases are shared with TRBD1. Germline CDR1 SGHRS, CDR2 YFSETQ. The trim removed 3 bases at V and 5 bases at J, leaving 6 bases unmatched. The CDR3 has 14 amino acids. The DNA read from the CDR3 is TGCGCCAGCAGCTCACAGGGGGGAAATACTGAA. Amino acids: CASSSQGGNTE. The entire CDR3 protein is CASSSQGGNTEAFF.

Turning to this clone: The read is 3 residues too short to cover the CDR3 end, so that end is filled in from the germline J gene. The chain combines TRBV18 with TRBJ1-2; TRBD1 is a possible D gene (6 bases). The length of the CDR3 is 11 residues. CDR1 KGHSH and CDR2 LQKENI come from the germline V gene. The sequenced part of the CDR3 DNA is TGTGCCAGCTCATACAGGGAAGGC. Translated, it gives CASSYREG. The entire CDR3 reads CASSYREGYTF.

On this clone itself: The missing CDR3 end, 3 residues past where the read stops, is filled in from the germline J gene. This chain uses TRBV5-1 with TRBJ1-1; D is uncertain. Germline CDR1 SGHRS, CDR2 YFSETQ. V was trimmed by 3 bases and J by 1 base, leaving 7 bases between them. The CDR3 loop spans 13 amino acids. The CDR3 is CASSSRGNTEAFF. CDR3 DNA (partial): TGCGCCAGCAGCTCGCGGGGGAACACTGAA. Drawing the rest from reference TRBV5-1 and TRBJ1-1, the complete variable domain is KAGVTQTPRYLIKTRGQQVTLSCSPISGHRSVSWYQQTPGQGLQFLFEYFSETQRNKGNFPGRFSGRQFSNSRSEMNVSTLELGDSALYLCASSSRGNTEAFFGQGTRLTVV.

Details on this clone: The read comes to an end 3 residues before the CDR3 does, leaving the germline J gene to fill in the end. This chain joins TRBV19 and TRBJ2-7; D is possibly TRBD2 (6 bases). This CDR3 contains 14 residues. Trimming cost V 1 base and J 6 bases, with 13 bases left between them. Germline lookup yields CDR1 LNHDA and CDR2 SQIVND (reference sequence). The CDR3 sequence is CASSIVEGAGEQYF. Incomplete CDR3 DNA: TGTGCCAGTAGTATAGTTGAGGGAGCGGGCGAG.

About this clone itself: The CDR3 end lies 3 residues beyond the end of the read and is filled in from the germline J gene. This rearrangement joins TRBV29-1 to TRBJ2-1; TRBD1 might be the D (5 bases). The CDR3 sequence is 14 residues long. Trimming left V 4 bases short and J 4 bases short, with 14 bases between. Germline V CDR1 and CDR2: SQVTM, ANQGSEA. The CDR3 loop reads CSVGGQVEYNEQFF. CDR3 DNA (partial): TGCAGCGTTGGGGGCCAGGTGGAGTACAATGAG.

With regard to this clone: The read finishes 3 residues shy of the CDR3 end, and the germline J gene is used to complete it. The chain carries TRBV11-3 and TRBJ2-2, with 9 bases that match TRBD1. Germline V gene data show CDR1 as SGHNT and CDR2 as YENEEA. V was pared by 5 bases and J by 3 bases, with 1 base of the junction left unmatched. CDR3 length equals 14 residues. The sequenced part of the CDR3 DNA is TGTGCCAGCAGCCGACAGGGGGACACCGGGGAG. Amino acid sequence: CASSRQGDTGE. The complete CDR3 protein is CASSRQGDTGELFF.

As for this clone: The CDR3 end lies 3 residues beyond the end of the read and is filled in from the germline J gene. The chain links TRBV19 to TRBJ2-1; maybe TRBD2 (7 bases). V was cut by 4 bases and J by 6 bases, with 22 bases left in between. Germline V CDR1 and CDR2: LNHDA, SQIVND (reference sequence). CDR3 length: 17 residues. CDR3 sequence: CASSSFRAGGGTNEQFF. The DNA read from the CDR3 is TGTGCCAGTAGTAGTTTTAGGGCTGGCGGGGGCACCAATGAG.

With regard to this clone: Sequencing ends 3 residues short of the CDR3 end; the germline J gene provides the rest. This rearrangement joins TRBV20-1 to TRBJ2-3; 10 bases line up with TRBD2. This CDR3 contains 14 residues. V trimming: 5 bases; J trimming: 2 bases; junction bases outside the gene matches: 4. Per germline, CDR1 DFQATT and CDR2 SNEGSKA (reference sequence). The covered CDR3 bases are TGCAGTGCTCACCTAGCGGGGGTCACAGATACG. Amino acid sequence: CSAHLAGVTDT. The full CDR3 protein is CSAHLAGVTDTQYF.

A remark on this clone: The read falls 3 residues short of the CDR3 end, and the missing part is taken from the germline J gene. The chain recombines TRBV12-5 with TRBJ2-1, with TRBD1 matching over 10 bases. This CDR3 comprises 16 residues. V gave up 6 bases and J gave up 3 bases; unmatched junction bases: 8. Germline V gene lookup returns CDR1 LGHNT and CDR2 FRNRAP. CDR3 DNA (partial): TGTGCTAGTGGACCCCGGACAGGGGGGGTCTACAATGAG. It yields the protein CASGPRTGGVYNE. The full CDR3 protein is CASGPRTGGVYNEQFF.

CDR3 DNA (partial): TGTGCCAGCAGCTGGGGGGGATCCGGC. It codes for CASSWGGSG. In full, the CDR3 reads CASSWGGSGYTF. V is TRBV13 and J is TRBJ1-2; D perhaps matches TRBD1 (5 bases). The read ends 3 residues shy of where the CDR3 ends; the end is completed using the germline J gene. Germline V gene lookup returns CDR1 PRHDT and CDR2 FYEKMQ (reference sequence). The CDR3 extends over 12 amino acids. Full variable domain (remainder filled in from reference TRBV13 and TRBJ1-2): AAGVIQSPRHLIKEKRETATLKCYPIPRHDTVYWYQQGPGQDPQFLISFYEKMQSDKGSIPDRFSAQQFSDYHSELNMSSLELGDSALYFCASSWGGSGYTFGSGTRLTVV.